The following is a TCR beta chain sequence with its context. This entry is derived from a study of T cells in Graves' hyperthyroidism and ophthalmopathy. The CDR3 regions of TCR beta were amplified from RNA transcripts. First-round RT-PCR targeting the TCR CDR3 was performed with the HTBI primer set. MiXCR, run by TCRdb on the multiplex PCR reads, gives a single entry per CDR3 protein. This sample has approximately 360,000 distinct CDR3 sequences, with roughly 25% found just once. Germline V gives CDR1 LNHDA, CDR2 SQIVND (reference sequence). The CDR3 consists of 15 residues. V lost 7 bases, J lost 4 bases, and 10 bases stayed unmatched.

The chain employs TRBV19 and TRBJ2-1; 7 nucleotides align to TRBD2. Sequencing used blood. The sequence was collected from a man aged 50 to 59 with Graves' hyperthyroidism. For the CDR3, the DNA is TGTGCCAGTATCAGCCGGGGAGGGCTTTACAATGAGCAGTTCTTC. Encoded protein: CASISRGGLYNEQFF.